This T cell receptor (beta chain) originates from a study of beta chain features in type 1 diabetes. Study-level points and caveats: For Type 1 diabetes patients, all four CD4+ subsets carried TCRB CDR3s that were moderately but significantly shorter.

CDR1 and CDR2 from the germline V gene are SSHAT and FNYEAQ (reference sequence). The CDR3 consists of 13 residues. With respect to this clone: What it binds is not known. The junction does not match germline at one end; this may be a read error.

Purity exceeded 95% in all sorted populations. Expressed TCRB transcripts were sequenced because the entire RNA isolate underwent reverse transcription. TCRdb keeps only in-frame clones here, not all; method: immunoSEQ multiplex PCR. This table has hundreds of thousands of clones, 30% appearing once. Material for sequencing was naive CD4+ T cells from blood. V and J are TRBV7-7 and TRBJ2-1; TRBD2 agrees at 8 bases. This TCR was sampled from a man between 18 and 29 years old in good health. CDR3 DNA: TGTGCTAGCAGCTTAGCTCCGGGCGGGGGGAAGTTCTTC. It translates to CASSLAPGGGKFF.